Below are 16 T cell receptor beta chains sequenced from a single sample in a study of Graves' ophthalmopathy and Graves' hyperthyroidism. The study amplified TCR beta CDR3 regions using RNA transcripts. Investigators did first-round RT-PCR with HTBI primers, then second-round multiplex PCR. TCRdb passed the multiplex PCR reads through MiXCR, listing each CDR3 protein once. This table holds 20,000 to 25,000 distinct CDR3 sequences, 48% found once. Sequencing was done on a sample of peripheral blood. Receptors were obtained from an adult woman with stable Graves' hyperthyroidism.

Only one count was recorded for this clonotype. The rearrangement links TRBV5-6 to TRBJ2-3; TRBD2 matches 7 bases. V shed 7 bases and J 6 bases; nucleotides not matched to a gene: 14. The CDR3 is 15 amino acids. CDR1 is SGHDT and CDR2 is YYEEEE in the germline V gene. The CDR3 loop is CASSRRERVSDTQYF. For the CDR3, the DNA is TGTGCCAGCTCTAGGCGGGAGAGGGTGTCGGATACGCAGTATTTT.

Concerning this clonotype: Mismatch with germline at one junction end may stem from a read error. The CDR3 here is CASSPDPWCPSFSSTDTQYF. In nucleotides, the CDR3 is TGTGCCAGCAGCCCCGACCCATGGTGCCCTAGTTTCTCTAGCACAGATACACAGTATTTT. The chain has TRBV7-9 and TRBJ2-3, with D maybe TRBD2 (5 bases). Germline CDR1 reads SEHNR; CDR2 reads FQNEAQ (reference sequence). The CDR3 loop spans 20 amino acids. Together with reference TRBV7-9 and TRBJ2-3, the CDR3 gives the full variable domain: DTGVSQNPRHKITKRGQNVTFRCDPISEHNRLYWYRQTLGQGPEFLTYFQNEAQLEKSRLLSDRFSAERPKGSFSTLEIQRTEQGDSAMYLCASSPDPWCPSFSSTDTQYFGPGTRLTVL.

In its sample, this clonotype is medium-sized. This chain uses TRBV15 with TRBJ2-7; TRBD2 matches 10 bases. The CDR3 length is 17 residues. V shed 0 bases and J 4 bases; nucleotides not matched to a gene: 9. Germline CDR1 is LNHNV and CDR2 is YYDKDF (reference sequence). The CDR3 protein is CATSREREGLAYYEQYF. CDR3 nucleotides: TGTGCCACCAGCAGAGAAAGGGAGGGACTAGCGTATTACGAGCAGTACTTC.

The chain couples TRBV5-4 to TRBJ2-1, with 8 positions matching TRBD2. J lost 6 bases, V lost 0 bases, and 2 bases had no gene match. The length of the CDR3 is 14 residues. Germline lookup yields CDR1 SGHNT and CDR2 YYREEE (reference sequence). In DNA, the CDR3 is TGTGCCAGCAGCTTGGGGGCGGGGGGCAATGAGCAGTTCTTC. It encodes CASSLGAGGNEQFF.

This clonotype has a handful of counts. The rearrangement joins TRBV30 to TRBJ2-2; 14 bases fit TRBD2. The J segment lost 0 bases and the V segment lost 7 bases, leaving 10 bases of the junction unmatched. The CDR3 consists of 18 residues. CDR1 is GTSNPN and CDR2 is SVGIG in the germline V gene (reference sequence). DNA of the CDR3: TGTGCCTTTGAGGAGGGACTAGCGGGAGTTACGAACACCGGGGAGCTGTTTTTT. It translates to CAFEEGLAGVTNTGELFF.

The J gene is TRBJ2-1, the V gene TRBV11-3, with D unclear. Germline V gene data show CDR1 as SGHNT and CDR2 as YENEEA. Trimming removed 5 bases from V and 10 bases from J, with 15 bases in between. The CDR3 is 13 residues long. CDR3 nucleotide sequence: TGTGCCAGCAGCGAAAGTCTTTACAGAGAGCAGTTCTTC. This encodes CASSESLYREQFF.

This clonotype was found a few times. The rearrangement joins TRBV6-1 to TRBJ2-3, with D perhaps TRBD2 (5 bases). Germline V CDR1 and CDR2: MNHNS, SASEGT. This CDR3 region has 13 residues. V gave up 6 bases and J gave up 0 bases, with 7 bases separating them. Here the CDR3 reads CASRLDSTDTQYF. The CDR3 DNA follows: TGTGCCAGCAGACTAGACAGCACAGATACGCAGTATTTT.

The sample holds many counts of this clonotype. This chain links TRBV3-1 with TRBJ2-5; 10 bases are shared with TRBD1. With 4 bases clipped from V and 5 bases from J, the junction kept 7 bases outside the gene matches. CDR3 size: 15 residues. The V gene's germline CDR1 is LGHDT and CDR2 YNNKEL (reference sequence). The CDR3 protein is CASSRGTGVRETQYF. CDR3 nucleotide sequence: TGTGCCAGCAGCCGAGGGACAGGGGTACGTGAGACCCAGTACTTC.

The chain links TRBV4-2 to TRBJ2-1; 7 bases agree with TRBD1. This CDR3 is 14 amino acids long. With V trimmed by 3 bases and J by 12 bases, 11 bases remained unmatched. Germline CDR1 and CDR2: LGHNA and YNFKEQ. In nucleotides, the CDR3 is TGTGCCAGCAGCCAGGAAACAGGGGCAGATACGCAGTTCTTC. Translation gives CASSQETGADTQFF.

This clonotype was seen many times. The chain couples TRBV12-3 or TRBV12-4 to TRBJ2-1; D unclear. This CDR3 has 17 amino acids. The V gene lost 5 bases and the J gene lost 0 bases, with 17 bases spanning the gap. Here the CDR3 reads CASSPSGARSSYNEQFF. CDR3 in DNA: TGTGCCAGCAGTCCTAGTGGCGCCAGGAGCTCCTACAATGAGCAGTTCTTC.

This clonotype has a handful of counts. The V and J genes are TRBV19 and TRBJ1-2, with a possible D match to TRBD1 (5 bases). The CDR3 extends over 13 amino acids. The germline V gene encodes CDR1 LNHDA and CDR2 SQIVND (reference sequence). The V and J ends lost 7 bases and 6 bases respectively, with 15 bases between them. The DNA of the CDR3 is TGTGCCAGTACCGGTTGGCAGGGCGATGGCTACACCTTC. Translated, it gives CASTGWQGDGYTF.

This clonotype counts as medium-sized. This chain links TRBV29-1 with TRBJ2-1, with 9 bases matching TRBD1. The CDR3 is 12 amino acids. Germline loops: CDR1 SQVTM, CDR2 ANQGSEA. CDR3 in amino acids: CSQQGARNEQFF. CDR3 bases: TGCAGTCAACAGGGGGCGCGAAATGAGCAGTTCTTC.

The genes are TRBV7-9 and TRBJ2-3; 14 bases line up with TRBD2. The trim removed 6 bases at V and 4 bases at J, leaving 3 bases unmatched. The CDR3 has 15 residues. In germline, CDR1 is SEHNR, CDR2 FQNEAQ (reference sequence). Written as DNA, the CDR3 is TGTGCCAGCAGTGGGACTAGCGGGAGTGCAGATACGCAGTATTTT. This sequence encodes CASSGTSGSADTQYF.

This clonotype was observed many times. V is TRBV4-1 and J is TRBJ1-2; D may be TRBD1 (6 bases). V gave up 3 bases and J gave up 4 bases, with 18 bases separating them. The CDR3 runs to 16 residues. CDR1 MGHRA and CDR2 YSYEKL come from the germline V gene. CDR3 DNA: TGCGCCAGCAGCCAGCAAGAACAGGGACTAAGCTATGGCTACACCTTC. This gives the protein CASSQQEQGLSYGYTF.

In this sample, this clonotype turned up once. The rearrangement joins TRBV7-9 to TRBJ2-1; 7 nucleotides agree with TRBD2. This CDR3 comprises 18 residues. Germline V gives CDR1 SEHNR, CDR2 FQNEAQ (reference sequence). V trimming: 1 base; J trimming: 10 bases; junction bases outside the gene matches: 19. DNA for the CDR3: TGTGCCAGCAGCTTAGGGGGCGGGAGTGGTCCGAACACCGGGGAGCAGTTCTTC. Translating it yields CASSLGGGSGPNTGEQFF.

This chain uses TRBV19 with TRBJ2-5, with no clear D. This CDR3 is 12 amino acids long. With 6 bases removed from V and 1 base from J, the gap between germline ends came to 6 bases. In germline, CDR1 is LNHDA, CDR2 SQIVND (reference sequence). The chain's CDR3 is CASRHLQETQYF. CDR3 in DNA: TGTGCCAGTAGACACCTCCAAGAGACCCAGTACTTC.